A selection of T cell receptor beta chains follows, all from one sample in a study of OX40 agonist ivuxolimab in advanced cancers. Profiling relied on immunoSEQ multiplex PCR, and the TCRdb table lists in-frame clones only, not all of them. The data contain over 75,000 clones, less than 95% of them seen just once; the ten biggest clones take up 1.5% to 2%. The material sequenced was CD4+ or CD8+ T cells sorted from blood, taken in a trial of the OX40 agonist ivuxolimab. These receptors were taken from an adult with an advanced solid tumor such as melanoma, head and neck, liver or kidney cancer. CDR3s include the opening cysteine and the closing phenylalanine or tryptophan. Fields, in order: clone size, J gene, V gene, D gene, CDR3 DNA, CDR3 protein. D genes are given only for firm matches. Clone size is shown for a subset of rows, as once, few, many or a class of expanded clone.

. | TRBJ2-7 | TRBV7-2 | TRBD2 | TGTGCCAGCAGCGGGACTAAGACATCCTACGAGCAGTACTTC | CASSGTKTSYEQYF
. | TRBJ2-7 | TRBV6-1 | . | TGTGCCAGCAGTACCCCTAGGGGGGTGCAGTACTTC | CASSTPRGVQYF
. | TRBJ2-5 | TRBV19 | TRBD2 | TGTGCCAGTAGTATAACGGCTAGCGGGAGAAGGGAGACCCAGTACTTC | CASSITASGRRETQYF
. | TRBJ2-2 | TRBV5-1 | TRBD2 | TGCGCCAGCAGCGAAACTAGCGCGAACACCGGGGAGCTGTTTTTT | CASSETSANTGELFF
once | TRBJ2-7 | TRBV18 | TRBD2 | TGTGCCAGCTCACCCAGCGGGAGATCCTACGAGCAGTACTTC | CASSPSGRSYEQYF
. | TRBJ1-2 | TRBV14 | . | TGTGCCAGCAGCTATACAATGGGACCTCCTAACTATGGCTACACCTTC | CASSYTMGPPNYGYTF
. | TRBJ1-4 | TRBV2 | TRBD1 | TGTGCCAGCAAACGGGACAGAAACAATGAAAAACTGTTTTTT | CASKRDRNNEKLFF
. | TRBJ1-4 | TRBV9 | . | TGTGCCAGCAGCGCTTCCGGGACGGATAATGAAAAACTGTTTTTT | CASSASGTDNEKLFF
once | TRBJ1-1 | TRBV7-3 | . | TGTGCCAGCAGCTCCCTGACAGGAGGGGCCACTGAAGCTTTCTTT | CASSSLTGGATEAFF
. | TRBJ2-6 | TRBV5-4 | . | TGTGCCAGCAGCTTGGCCGGGGTCGGGGCCAACGTCCTGACTTTC | CASSLAGVGANVLTF
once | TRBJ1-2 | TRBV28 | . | TGTGCCAGCAGTTTGGGGACCTCTCTCTATGGCTACACCTTC | CASSLGTSLYGYTF
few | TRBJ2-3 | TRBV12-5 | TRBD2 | TGTGCTAGTGGTTTGAGTAGCGGGCGCACAGATACGCAGTATTTT | CASGLSSGRTDTQYF
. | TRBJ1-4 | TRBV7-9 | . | TGTGCCAGCAGCTTAGACGGGCCTGGGACTAATGAAAAACTGTTTTTT | CASSLDGPGTNEKLFF
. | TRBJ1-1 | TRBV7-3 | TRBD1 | TGTGCCAGCAGTTGGACAGGGAACACTGAAGCTTTCTTT | CASSWTGNTEAFF
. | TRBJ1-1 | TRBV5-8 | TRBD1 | TGTGCCAGCAGCTTGGCCGTGCAGGGGGACATGAACACTGAAGCTTTCTTT | CASSLAVQGDMNTEAFF
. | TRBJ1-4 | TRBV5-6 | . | TGTGCCAGCAGCTTTATGACTCCAGGGGTTGAAAAACTGTTTTTT | CASSFMTPGVEKLFF
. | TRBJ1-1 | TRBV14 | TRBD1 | TGTGCCAGCAGCCGCAGACAGGGGGGGACTGAAGCTTTCTTT | CASSRRQGGTEAFF
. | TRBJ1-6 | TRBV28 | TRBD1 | TGTGCCAGCAGTCCGGGACAGCGATTGGTATCACCCCTCCACTTT | CASSPGQRLVSPLHF
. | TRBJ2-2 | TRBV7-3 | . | TGTGCCAGCAGCTTAGAAACCCCTGGCGGGAAGCTGTTTTTT | CASSLETPGGKLFF